The next 18 T cell receptor beta chains were all read from a single sample in a study of blood T cells in healthy people across ages. With a J-beta primer mix and a sample-barcoded 5' primer, a second PCR ran about 7 to 12 cycles. TCRdb ran MiXCR on the 5' RACE reads and lists one entry per CDR3 protein. The sample lists about a million distinct CDR3 sequences, roughly 47% occurring once. The sample consisted of blood. All receptors derive from a woman aged 60-70 years in good health.

The CDR3 DNA sequence: TGTGCCAGCAGCTTTCGGGGAGGTCAGCCCCAGCATTTT. It codes for CASSFRGGQPQHF. The chain joins TRBV12-3 or TRBV12-4 to TRBJ1-5; unclear D gene. Trimming cost V 6 bases and J 6 bases, with 12 bases left between them. This CDR3 contains 13 residues.

This clonotype was counted between two and nine times. The chain joins TRBV6-4 to TRBJ2-7; perhaps TRBD1 as D (5 bases). The CDR3 runs 12 residues. Trimming cost V 0 bases and J 10 bases, with 10 bases left between them. Per germline, CDR1 MRHNA and CDR2 SNTAGT. CDR3 loop: CASSDSCRGQYF. CDR3 coding DNA: TGTGCCAGCAGTGACTCTTGTAGGGGCCAGTACTTC.

The genes are TRBV6-9 and TRBJ1-5; D is unresolved. CDR1 is MNHGY and CDR2 is SVAAGI in the germline V gene. The CDR3 extends over 17 amino acids. The V end was cut by 8 bases, the J end by 0 bases, with 20 bases between. The chain's CDR3 is CASGHIRWVYSNQPQHF. The CDR3 nucleotides are TGTGCCAGCGGCCATATTCGGTGGGTCTATAGCAATCAGCCCCAGCATTTT.

The V and J genes are TRBV28 and TRBJ2-7; 9 nucleotides agree with TRBD1. The junction had 12 bases not matched to a gene; V was cut back by 4 bases and J by 2 bases. The CDR3 is 17 residues long. Germline assignment: CDR1 MDHEN and CDR2 SYDVKM. Here the CDR3 DNA reads TGTGCCAGCAGTTCCCTGCTGGGGACAGGGCTCACCTACGAGCAGTACTTC. It encodes CASSSLLGTGLTYEQYF.

This chain uses TRBV18 with TRBJ1-2, with D possibly being TRBD1 (5 bases). The CDR3 consists of 13 residues. The germline CDR1 and CDR2 sequences are KGHSH and LQKENI. The ends were cut back, 8 bases at V and 8 bases at J, with 18 bases in the middle. The CDR3 reads CASLGVMGAGYTF. The CDR3 region has the DNA TGTGCCAGCCTGGGGGTCATGGGCGCCGGCTACACCTTC.

The rearrangement links TRBV12-3 or TRBV12-4 to TRBJ2-7; unclear D gene. Between the trimmed V and J ends, which lost 5 bases and 3 bases, there was a span of 14 bases. The CDR3 covers 14 residues. The CDR3 is CASSVAGKDYEQYF. CDR3 nucleotides: TGTGCCAGCAGTGTGGCTGGCAAAGACTACGAGCAGTACTTC.

This chain uses TRBV7-9 with TRBJ2-5, with D unresolved. Trimming took off 2 bases at V and 12 bases at J, with 13 bases between the two ends. This CDR3 contains 12 residues. Germline assignment: CDR1 SEHNR and CDR2 FQNEAQ (reference sequence). The CDR3 nucleotides read TGTGCCAGCAGCTTAAGCTCGCCCGCGGAGTACTTC. This encodes CASSLSSPAEYF. Full variable domain (outside the CDR3, taken from reference TRBV7-9 and TRBJ2-5): DTGVSQNPRHKITKRGQNVTFRCDPISEHNRLYWYRQTLGQGPEFLTYFQNEAQLEKSRLLSDRFSAERPKGSFSTLEIQRTEQGDSAMYLCASSLSSPAEYFGPGTRLLVL.

This rearrangement joins TRBV28 to TRBJ2-3; 9 bases align to TRBD1. Germline loops: CDR1 MDHEN, CDR2 SYDVKM. The J segment lost 5 bases and the V segment lost 8 bases, leaving 11 bases of the junction unmatched. This CDR3 spans 15 amino acids. This CDR3 is CASASLGTGQDTQYF. For the CDR3, the DNA is TGTGCCAGCGCCAGCCTAGGGACAGGGCAAGATACGCAGTATTTT.

The chain combines TRBV7-9 with TRBJ2-7, with TRBD1 as a possible D gene (7 bases). Germline V gene sequence: CDR1 SEHNR, CDR2 FQNEAQ (reference sequence). The CDR3 covers 15 residues. Trimming cost V 5 bases and J 0 bases, with 14 bases left between them. CDR3 coding DNA: TGTGCCAGCAGCGGGGGGACAGTTCACTCCTACGAGCAGTACTTC. This sequence encodes CASSGGTVHSYEQYF.

This chain links TRBV28 with TRBJ2-5; D gene unclear. The J call may be wrong; the DNA end is better matched by TRBJ2-7. This CDR3 is built from 12 residues. Germline CDR1 reads MDHEN; CDR2 reads SYDVKM. The CDR3 spells CASSLKPVEQYF. CDR3 sequence (DNA): TGTGCCAGCAGTTTGAAACCGGTCGAGCAGTACTTC.

The V call is TRBV7-2, the J call TRBJ2-7; D gene uncertain. The CDR3 runs to 15 residues. The germline V gene encodes CDR1 SGHTA and CDR2 FQGNSA. Trimming left V 0 bases short and J 11 bases short, with 20 bases between. The CDR3 loop is CASSLATTKSRVKYF. CDR3 bases: TGTGCCAGCAGCTTAGCGACGACAAAGTCCCGGGTAAAGTACTTC.

The V call is TRBV5-1, the J call TRBJ2-1; TRBD2 matches at 13 bases. This CDR3 contains 17 residues. Germline CDR1 and CDR2: SGHRS and YFSETQ. V shed 3 bases, J shed 6 bases, and the junction held 9 bases outside the gene matches. CDR3: CASSYGTSGAQINEQFF. The CDR3 coding sequence is TGCGCCAGCAGCTATGGGACTAGCGGGGCTCAGATCAATGAGCAGTTCTTC.

The count of this clonotype is one. The V gene is TRBV24-1, the J gene TRBJ2-1; D possibly corresponds to TRBD2 (6 bases). The assigned J gene may be wrong: the sequence end matches TRBJ2-7 better. The CDR3 contains 16 residues. Germline V gives CDR1 KGHDR, CDR2 SFDVKD. The CDR3 bases are TGTGCCACCAGTGATTCGGGGGAGAGCTCCTACAATGAGCAGTACTTC. It encodes CATSDSGESSYNEQYF.

In its sample, this clonotype was seen a few times. The CDR3 is CASSPAGGHTQYF. The CDR3 coding sequence is TGTGCCAGCAGCCCCGCGGGCGGCCATACGCAGTATTTT. This chain links TRBV7-9 with TRBJ2-3; weak D call: TRBD2 (5 bases). V was trimmed by 5 bases and J by 7 bases, leaving 13 bases between them. CDR3 length equals 13 residues. The germline gives CDR1 SEHNR, CDR2 FQNEAQ (reference sequence).

V is TRBV18 and J is TRBJ2-7; D unclear. The CDR3 has 14 amino acids. V lost 2 bases and J 2 bases, leaving 10 bases between the germline ends. Looked up from germline, CDR1 is KGHSH and CDR2 is LQKENI. DNA of the CDR3: TGTGCCAGCTCACCATTAGGGTTACCCTACGAGCAGTACTTC. It specifies CASSPLGLPYEQYF. Looking up the rest from reference TRBV18 and TRBJ2-7 gives the full variable domain: NAGVMQNPRHLVRRRGQEARLRCSPMKGHSHVYWYRQLPEEGLKFMVYLQKENIIDESGMPKERFSAEFPKEGPSILRIQQVVRGDSAAYFCASSPLGLPYEQYFGPGTRLTVT.

The chain has TRBV5-1 and TRBJ2-7; D gene ambiguous. Trimming took 2 bases from V and 2 from J, leaving 11 bases between them. This CDR3 has 14 amino acids. Germline CDR1 is SGHRS and CDR2 is YFSETQ. The CDR3 DNA follows: TGCGCCAGCAGCTTTGCTATCCCCGCCTACGAGCAGTACTTC. Translating it yields CASSFAIPAYEQYF.

V is TRBV4-2 and J is TRBJ2-7, with a tentative D call TRBD1 (6 bases). V lost 4 bases, J lost 3 bases, and 16 bases lay in between. The CDR3 contains 15 residues. Per germline, CDR1 LGHNA and CDR2 YNFKEQ. The CDR3 reads CASSLTPGVNYEQYF. The CDR3 nucleotides read TGTGCCAGCAGCCTTACTCCAGGGGTGAACTACGAGCAGTACTTC.

V gene TRBV7-2 combines with J gene TRBJ1-6, with a possible D match to TRBD1 (6 bases). The length of the CDR3 is 14 residues. V was cut by 4 bases and J by 9 bases, with 13 bases left in between. Germline V gene lookup returns CDR1 SGHTA and CDR2 FQGNSA. CDR3 DNA sequence: TGTGCCAGCAGCTCAGGGGATGGGACTTCACCCCTCCACTTT. This gives the protein CASSSGDGTSPLHF.